Listed below are T cell receptor beta chains from one sample, sequenced in a study of blood T cell repertoires in COVID-19. Some clones are missing from TCRdb's copy, which holds only in-frame ones; the method was immunoSEQ multiplex PCR. The sample holds some 260,000 clones, around 90% seen once. Sequencing used peripheral blood. Receptors originate from an older woman with COVID-19, enrolled during active disease. The CDR3 runs from the conserved cysteine through the conserved F or W. D genes are given only for firm matches. Size tells how often a clone was seen (once, few, many) or the class of an expanded clone, and some rows leave it out.

TGTGCCAGCTCACCGGCAGGGAATGAGCAGTTCTTC | CASSPAGNEQFF | - | - | TRBJ2-1 | TRBV18
TGTGCCAGCAGCGTAGATGGGCGATTCACCGGGGAGCTGTTTTTT | CASSVDGRFTGELFF | - | - | TRBJ2-2 | TRBV9
TGTGCCAGCAGCTTGCTTAGCGGGGTCAATGAGCAGTTCTTC | CASSLLSGVNEQFF | TRBD2 | - | TRBJ2-1 | TRBV5-5
TGTGCCAGCAGCTACTCGACAGGCCACTATGGCTACACTTTC | CASSYSTGHYGYTF | - | once | TRBJ1-2 | TRBV7-9
TGTGCCTGGAGTGTACAGGGGGATCAGCCCCAGCATTTT | CAWSVQGDQPQHF | TRBD1 | - | TRBJ1-5 | TRBV30
TGTGCCAGTAGTGAACATCGGGGGCCCCAGCATTTT | CASSEHRGPQHF | - | - | TRBJ1-5 | TRBV19
TGTGCCAGCAGATCACAGGGGAAGAACACTGAAGCTTTCTTT | CASRSQGKNTEAFF | TRBD1 | - | TRBJ1-1 | TRBV6-5
TGCAGTGCTAGCCGCGGTGGGGAAGCTTTCTTT | CSASRGGEAFF | - | - | TRBJ1-1 | TRBV20-1
TGTGCCAGCATTCTAGCGGCGAACACCGGGGAGCTGTTTTTT | CASILAANTGELFF | TRBD2 | - | TRBJ2-2 | TRBV19
TGCGCCAGCAGTTTTAACAGGGCAAGGGAAAAACTGTTTTTT | CASSFNRAREKLFF | - | - | TRBJ1-4 | TRBV5-1
TGTGCCAGCAGCTTACCAGGGAACTATGGCTACACCTTC | CASSLPGNYGYTF | - | - | TRBJ1-2 | TRBV7-9
TGTGCCAGCAGTTCCAGCGGGAGGGCCAATTACGAGCAGTACTTC | CASSSSGRANYEQYF | TRBD2 | few | TRBJ2-7 | TRBV28
TGCAGTGCTAGTGGGGGGACTAGCGGGTCCGCAGATACGCAGTATTTT | CSASGGTSGSADTQYF | TRBD2 | - | TRBJ2-3 | TRBV20-1
TGTGCCAGCAGTTTATTGGCTTACAGGGGGCCCTACGAGCAGTACTTC | CASSLLAYRGPYEQYF | TRBD1 | - | TRBJ2-7 | TRBV28
TGTGCCAGCAGCAGTCGGTTACTAGCGGAGAGGATTAAGGGAGAGACCCAGTACTTC | CASSSRLLAERIKGETQYF | - | - | TRBJ2-5 | TRBV21-1
TGTGCAAGTCGCTCTCGGGGATCGGATGGCTACACCTTC | CASRSRGSDGYTF | - | - | TRBJ1-2 | TRBV12-2
TGTGCCATCAGCCAGGACAATCAGCCCCAGCATTTT | CAISQDNQPQHF | - | - | TRBJ1-5 | TRBV10-3
TGCGCCAGCAGCCAATTCGGGCGGGCGAACACTGAAGCTTTCTTT | CASSQFGRANTEAFF | - | - | TRBJ1-1 | TRBV4-1
TGTGCCACCAGTGAAAGTCCCGGGACAGGGGGGCGACGATACAATGAGCAGTTCTTC | CATSESPGTGGRRYNEQFF | TRBD1 | - | TRBJ2-1 | TRBV24-1
TGTGCCAGCACCCAAGGGGGCAGAGATTATGGCTACACCTTC | CASTQGGRDYGYTF | TRBD1 | - | TRBJ1-2 | TRBV28
TGTGCCAGATCGGGGGGTCAGCCCCAGCATTTT | CARSGGQPQHF | - | - | TRBJ1-5 | TRBV19
TGTGCCAGCAGGATGGGGCTAGAGACCCAGTACTTC | CASRMGLETQYF | - | few | TRBJ2-5 | TRBV2
TGCGCCAGCAGCTATTTACCCGGAGGGCAGCAAGAGACCCAGTACTTC | CASSYLPGGQQETQYF | - | - | TRBJ2-5 | TRBV5-1
TGTGCCAGCTCGGGGGGGCGGACTAGGAGCAGTCCTTCGTTCTTC | CASSGGRTRSSPSFF | - | - | TRBJ2-1 | TRBV18
TGCGCCAGCAGCCTTTACTCGGACAGAAATGAGCAGTTCTTC | CASSLYSDRNEQFF | - | - | TRBJ2-1 | TRBV4-1
TGTGCCAGCAGTGCCAGGGTTAGCTCCTACGAGCAGTACTTC | CASSARVSSYEQYF | - | - | TRBJ2-7 | TRBV2
TGTGCCAGCAGCTTGAGCTACAGGGGCTACGAGCAGTACTTC | CASSLSYRGYEQYF | TRBD1 | - | TRBJ2-7 | TRBV5-8
TGTGCCACCAGTGGGCAGTTAAGCGAGCAGTACTTC | CATSGQLSEQYF | - | once | TRBJ2-7 | TRBV24-1
TGTGCCAGCAGTTTGGAGGGCTCACCCCTCCACTTT | CASSLEGSPLHF | - | - | TRBJ1-6 | TRBV27
TGTGCCAGCAGCTTGGACCGGACAAACTACAATGAGCAGTTCTTC | CASSLDRTNYNEQFF | - | - | TRBJ2-1 | TRBV5-5
TGTGCCAGCAGTTTACGGGGACTAGCGGTTGCAACCCAGTACTTC | CASSLRGLAVATQYF | TRBD2 | - | TRBJ2-5 | TRBV28
TGTGCCAGCAAATCTACCCGGGACAGGGCAATCTATGGCTACACCTTC | CASKSTRDRAIYGYTF | TRBD1 | once | TRBJ1-2 | TRBV4-2
TGTGCCAGCAGTTCTTCCCTCACAGATACGCAGTATTTT | CASSSSLTDTQYF | - | many | TRBJ2-3 | TRBV12-3/TRBV12-4
TGTGCCAGCAGTGCGGACAGGGTGAACACTGAAGCTTTCTTT | CASSADRVNTEAFF | TRBD1 | - | TRBJ1-1 | TRBV2
TGTGCCTGGAGTGTTCAGGGTGGCTATGGCTACACCTTC | CAWSVQGGYGYTF | - | once | TRBJ1-2 | TRBV30
TGCGCCAGCAGCTTTGTCGGCAGGGTGGAGGAAAAACTGTTTTTT | CASSFVGRVEEKLFF | - | once | TRBJ1-4 | TRBV5-1
TGTGCCAGCAGTTTCTACAGCGGATACGAGCAGTACTTC | CASSFYSGYEQYF | - | few | TRBJ2-7 | TRBV28
TGTGCCAGCAGACCATCCCCCGGGACTAGCGATAACTCCTACAATGAGCAGTTCTTC | CASRPSPGTSDNSYNEQFF | TRBD2 | - | TRBJ2-1 | TRBV11-2
TGTGCCAGCAGCTTGAAACTAGCGGGAGCCCACGAGCAGTACTTC | CASSLKLAGAHEQYF | TRBD2 | once | TRBJ2-7 | TRBV5-4
TGTGCCAGTAGTGCTCAAACAGGATCCGCCTATGAAGCTTTCTTT | CASSAQTGSAYEAFF | - | - | TRBJ1-1 | TRBV19
TGTGCCAGCAGCCCCGGACTAGCGGGAGGGCCCTGGGAGCAGTTCTTC | CASSPGLAGGPWEQFF | TRBD2 | - | TRBJ2-1 | TRBV9
TGTGCCAGCAGCCTCACTAGCGGGAGTTACGAGCAGTACTTC | CASSLTSGSYEQYF | TRBD2 | - | TRBJ2-7 | TRBV3-1/TRBV3-2
TGTGCCAGTAGTATCCTGAACGCTGCGGGAAACACCATATATTTT | CASSILNAAGNTIYF | - | few | TRBJ1-3 | TRBV19
TGTGCCAGCAAACACGGGGAGAAAGATACGCAGTATTTT | CASKHGEKDTQYF | - | - | TRBJ2-3 | TRBV6-6
TGTGCCAGCAGTTACGACTGGGGACAGCCGACCTACGAGCAGTACTTC | CASSYDWGQPTYEQYF | TRBD1 | - | TRBJ2-7 | TRBV6-2/TRBV6-3
TGTGCCAGCAGTCTTCTGAGCCACGAGCAGTACTTC | CASSLLSHEQYF | - | - | TRBJ2-7 | TRBV2